The 30 T cell receptor beta chains below were found in one sample sequenced in a study of regulatory T cells in long-lasting Graves disease. The TCR beta library used iRepertoire HTBI primers with Arm-PCR amplification of CDR3. Using its own MiXCR run on the multiplex PCR reads, TCRdb lists one record per CDR3 protein. Among roughly 500,000 distinct CDR3 sequences listed, roughly 14% were seen once. Time point in this sample: newly diagnosed GD, antithyroid drugs for less than 3 months. Preparation of the TCR library used RNA extracted from PBMCs. The same sample was also used in a study of T cells in Graves' hyperthyroidism and ophthalmopathy.

Material: peripheral blood mononuclear cells (PBMCs), obtained at new diagnosis, from a patient treated with antithyroid drugs. The receptors derive from a man in his thirties or forties with Graves disease.

In its sample, this clonotype was seen a few times. The chain combines TRBV5-6 with TRBJ2-6; tentative D call: TRBD2 (6 bases). Germline V gene sequence: CDR1 SGHDT, CDR2 YYEEEE. Trimming left V 5 bases short and J 0 bases short, with 12 bases between. The length of the CDR3 is 16 residues. The CDR3 nucleotides read TGTGCCAGCAGTCTGTTGCGGGACTCTGGGGCCAACGTCCTGACTTTC. Translated, it gives CASSLLRDSGANVLTF.

The sample holds many counts of this clonotype. One junction end does not reproduce the germline sequence, and a read error may be involved. The CDR3 loop is CASSLGRAANAEAFF. CDR3 DNA: TGTGCCAGCAGTTTAGGGCGGGCCGCGAACGCTGAAGCTTTCTTT. The J gene is TRBJ1-1, the V gene TRBV12-3 or TRBV12-4; D not resolved. The CDR3 extends over 15 amino acids.

This clonotype came up many times. The chain employs TRBV2 and TRBJ1-4; no firm D call. Trimming stripped 6 bases from V and 0 bases from J, with 11 bases between. The CDR3 has 15 residues. Looked up from germline, CDR1 is SNHLY and CDR2 is FYNNEI. In nucleotides, the CDR3 is TGTGCCAGCAGGAAGATTCGTGCAACTAATGAAAAACTGTTTTTT. The encoded protein is CASRKIRATNEKLFF.

This clonotype was counted ten times or more. The rearrangement joins TRBV3-1 to TRBJ1-1; TRBD1 is a possible D gene (6 bases). Trimming removed 4 bases at V and 3 bases at J, with 12 bases between. Germline V CDR1 and CDR2: LGHDT, YNNKEL (reference sequence). The CDR3 is 14 residues long. CDR3 residues: CASSLQTGDTEAFF. In nucleotides, the CDR3 is TGTGCCAGCAGCCTCCAGACAGGCGACACTGAAGCTTTCTTT.

The V call is TRBV11-2, the J call TRBJ2-1, with no clear D. The V gene lost 4 bases and the J gene lost 6 bases, with 10 bases spanning the gap. Germline assignment: CDR1 SGHAT and CDR2 FQNNGV. The CDR3 is 13 residues long. CDR3 DNA sequence: TGTGCCAGCAGCTCGACCTTGAGCAATGAGCAGTTCTTC. It specifies CASSSTLSNEQFF. The whole variable domain, filled in from reference TRBV11-2 and TRBJ2-1, reads EAGVAQSPRYKIIEKRQSVAFWCNPISGHATLYWYQQILGQGPKLLIQFQNNGVVDDSQLPKDRFSAERLKGVDSTLKIQPAKLEDSAVYLCASSSTLSNEQFFGPGTRLTVL.

This clonotype was observed many times. The chain carries TRBV24-1 and TRBJ2-2; D is ambiguous. The CDR3 totals 14 residues. Trimming cost V 6 bases and J 1 base, with 8 bases left between them. Germline CDR1 is KGHDR and CDR2 is SFDVKD. In nucleotides, the CDR3 is TGTGCCACCAGTTTCAGCCGGAACACCGGGGAGCTGTTTTTT. This sequence encodes CATSFSRNTGELFF.

The chain has TRBV19 and TRBJ2-7; 12 nucleotides match TRBD2. This CDR3 contains 15 residues. After removal of 5 bases from V and 5 bases from J, the junction contained 7 bases not matched to a gene. The germline V gene has CDR1 LNHDA and CDR2 SQIVND (reference sequence). The CDR3 region has the DNA TGTGCCAGTAGTCAAACTAGCGGGAGGATCCACGAGCAGTACTTC. Translated: CASSQTSGRIHEQYF.

This clonotype showed up many times. The chain joins TRBV11-2 to TRBJ1-5, with a weak D call TRBD1 (5 bases). V was pared by 3 bases and J by 10 bases, with 13 bases between. This CDR3 spans 13 amino acids. Germline V gives CDR1 SGHAT, CDR2 FQNNGV. The CDR3 nucleotides are TGTGCCAGCAGCTTGGGACCCAGTGAACCCCAGCATTTT. This gives the protein CASSLGPSEPQHF. The variable domain in full, with the rest retrieved from reference TRBV11-2 and TRBJ1-5, is EAGVAQSPRYKIIEKRQSVAFWCNPISGHATLYWYQQILGQGPKLLIQFQNNGVVDDSQLPKDRFSAERLKGVDSTLKIQPAKLEDSAVYLCASSLGPSEPQHFGDGTRLSIL.

This clonotype was seen more than once but under ten times. Germline is not matched at one junction end, which may reflect a read error. CDR3 sequence (DNA): TGTGCCAGCAGCCAAGACGGGAATGGGGAGGGACTCCACCCCTACCAGGAGACCCAGTACTTC. It is translated as CASSQDGNGEGLHPYQETQYF. The chain uses TRBV4-2 and TRBJ2-5, with 7 nucleotides matching TRBD2. Germline V gives CDR1 LGHNA, CDR2 YNFKEQ. This CDR3 has 21 residues.

This clonotype was recorded at least ten times. This sequence joins TRBV2 and TRBJ2-2, with 8 bases fitting TRBD1. CDR3 length: 14 residues. Germline assignment: CDR1 SNHLY and CDR2 FYNNEI. Trimming took 6 bases from V and 3 from J; bases not matched to a gene: 3. Written as DNA, the CDR3 is TGTGCCAGCAGCCTGACAGGGGACACCGGGGAGCTGTTTTTT. It specifies CASSLTGDTGELFF.

There are a few counts of this clonotype. The chain has TRBV9 and TRBJ2-2; D is uncertain. The CDR3 covers 11 residues. The V gene lost 2 bases and the J gene lost 8 bases, with 4 bases spanning the gap. Germline assignment: CDR1 SGDLS and CDR2 YYNGEE. CDR3 residues: CASSVRGELFF. Written as DNA, the CDR3 is TGTGCCAGCAGCGTCAGAGGGGAGCTGTTTTTT.

This clonotype was picked up many times. The rearrangement joins TRBV7-2 to TRBJ2-1; 8 bases align to TRBD2. This CDR3 region has 20 residues. V trimming: 3 bases; J trimming: 0 bases; junction bases outside the gene matches: 16. CDR1 SGHTA and CDR2 FQGNSA come from the germline V gene. CDR3 in DNA: TGTGCCAGCAGCTTTCGGGGGGCTAGCGGGCATTTCGGCTCCTACAATGAGCAGTTCTTC. Translating it yields CASSFRGASGHFGSYNEQFF. The full variable domain, completed using reference TRBV7-2 and TRBJ2-1, is GAGVSQSPSNKVTEKGKDVELRCDPISGHTALYWYRQSLGQGLEFLIYFQGNSAPDKSGLPSDRFSAERTGGSVSTLTIQRTQQEDSAVYLCASSFRGASGHFGSYNEQFFGPGTRLTVL.

This clonotype was observed many times. This chain uses TRBV6-1 with TRBJ2-2; 7 bases are a match to TRBD1. The CDR3 covers 14 residues. The trim removed 7 bases at V and 5 bases at J, leaving 7 bases unmatched. The germline V gene encodes CDR1 MNHNS and CDR2 SASEGT. CDR3: CASNGRGRTGELFF. Here the CDR3 DNA reads TGTGCCAGCAATGGAAGGGGGCGGACCGGGGAGCTGTTTTTT.

This clonotype was counted at least ten times. The gene calls are TRBV12-3 or TRBV12-4 and TRBJ2-7, with D possibly being TRBD1 or TRBD2 (5 bases each). V was shortened by 4 bases and J by 5 bases, with 9 bases between the two germline ends. The CDR3 has 12 residues. This CDR3 is CASSSGRDEQYF. CDR3 nucleotides: TGTGCCAGCAGTTCGGGACGGGACGAGCAGTACTTC.

This clonotype was detected only a few times. Since no conserved phenylalanine or tryptophan closes the CDR3, a read error is the likely cause. The chain is built from TRBV14 and TRBJ2-7; D is uncertain. Germline CDR1 and CDR2: SGHDN and FVKESK. Between the trimmed V and J ends, which lost 0 bases and 2 bases, there was a span of 8 bases. This CDR3 has 14 amino acids. CDR3: CASSQEYSPYEQYL. The CDR3 DNA follows: TGTGCCAGCAGCCAAGAATACAGCCCCTACGAGCAGTACCTC.

This clonotype was seen a handful of times. Being one base from a much bigger clone, this may be a read error. The V and J genes are TRBV12-3 or TRBV12-4 and TRBJ1-1; perhaps TRBD1 as D (6 bases). This CDR3 comprises 12 residues. CDR3 loop: CASRLQGPVALF. CDR3 coding DNA: TGTGCCAGCAGACTCCAGGGGCCCGTGGCTCTCTTT.

This clonotype was seen a handful of times. The junction departs from the called germline gene at one end, perhaps through a read error. J is TRBJ1-1 and V is TRBV6-5, with a possible D match to TRBD1 (5 bases). Germline loops: CDR1 MNHEY, CDR2 SVGAGI. This CDR3 has 15 residues. The CDR3 coding sequence is TGTGCCAGCAGTTACTCGCCAGGGACGAACACTGAAACTTTCTTT. Translated, it gives CASSYSPGTNTETFF.

This clonotype appeared many times. This chain uses TRBV2 with TRBJ2-2, with a possible D match to TRBD2 (5 bases). V lost 5 bases and J 4 bases, leaving 14 bases between the germline ends. The CDR3 spans 15 residues. Looked up from germline, CDR1 is SNHLY and CDR2 is FYNNEI. In nucleotides, the CDR3 is TGTGCCAGCAGTCAAGGCCAGGCGGGCACCGGGGAGCTGTTTTTT. It specifies CASSQGQAGTGELFF.

This clonotype was counted many times. This CDR3 is CASSPGPSGSQETQYF. CDR3 sequence (DNA): TGTGCCAGCTCACCAGGGCCTAGCGGAAGCCAAGAGACCCAGTACTTC. The V gene is TRBV18, the J gene TRBJ2-5, with 7 bases matching TRBD2. This CDR3 is built from 16 residues. Germline CDR1 and CDR2: KGHSH and LQKENI. V dropped 2 bases and J dropped 1; count of bases not matched to a gene: 7.

This clonotype came up many times. The chain is built from TRBV2 and TRBJ1-1, with D maybe TRBD1 (6 bases). The V end was cut by 7 bases, the J end by 2 bases, with 14 bases between. From germline, CDR1 is SNHLY and CDR2 FYNNEI. There are 14 residues in the CDR3. In DNA form, the CDR3 reads TGTGCCAGCAAAAGGACAGAGCTAAACACTGAAGCTTTCTTT. This encodes CASKRTELNTEAFF. Drawing the rest from reference TRBV2 and TRBJ1-1, the complete variable domain is EPEVTQTPSHQVTQMGQEVILRCVPISNHLYFYWYRQILGQKVEFLVSFYNNEISEKSEIFDDQFSVERPDGSNFTLKIRSTKLEDSAMYFCASKRTELNTEAFFGQGTRLTVV.

This clonotype has only a few counts. The chain carries TRBV14 and TRBJ2-3, with D perhaps matching TRBD1 or TRBD2 (5 bases each). The CDR3 consists of 17 residues. Per the germline V gene, CDR1 is SGHDN and CDR2 is FVKESK. V was clipped by 0 bases and J by 5 bases, with 18 bases between them. The CDR3 sequence: CASSQDSFWGSLDTQYF. CDR3 DNA: TGTGCCAGCAGCCAAGACTCCTTTTGGGGGAGCTTAGATACGCAGTATTTT.

This clonotype was recorded at least ten times. The chain couples TRBV27 to TRBJ2-2; D unresolved. Looked up from germline, CDR1 is MNHEY and CDR2 is SMNVEV (reference sequence). This CDR3 is 14 amino acids long. V was cut by 6 bases and J by 2 bases, with 10 bases left in between. CDR3 sequence reads: CASRPQLNTGELFF. For the CDR3, the DNA is TGTGCCAGCAGGCCACAATTAAACACCGGGGAGCTGTTTTTT.

The chain carries TRBV14 and TRBJ1-1; D not certain. Trimming removed 0 bases at V and 5 bases at J, with 13 bases between. The germline V gene has CDR1 SGHDN and CDR2 FVKESK. The CDR3 contains 15 residues. The CDR3 DNA follows: TGTGCCAGCAGCCAAGATTTTTCGCGGGCGACTGAAGCTTTCTTT. Encoded protein: CASSQDFSRATEAFF.

This clonotype was seen at least ten times. The V call is TRBV19, the J call TRBJ2-7; TRBD1 agrees at 9 bases. With 6 bases clipped from V and 2 bases from J, the junction kept 8 bases outside the gene matches. Germline CDR1 and CDR2: LNHDA and SQIVND (reference sequence). CDR3 length: 15 amino acids. The CDR3 DNA reads as TGTGCCAGTAGCACGGGACAGGGTATAACCTACGAGCAGTACTTC. Amino acids: CASSTGQGITYEQYF.

This clonotype was counted ten times or more. J is TRBJ1-6 and V is TRBV20-1, with no clear D. Trimming took off 3 bases at V and 8 bases at J, with 11 bases between the two ends. The CDR3 totals 13 residues. Germline V gene sequence: CDR1 DFQATT, CDR2 SNEGSKA (reference sequence). Here the CDR3 reads CSASREVDSPLHF. The CDR3 coding sequence is TGCAGTGCTAGTCGTGAGGTTGATTCACCCCTCCACTTT.

This clonotype came up many times. The chain joins TRBV11-2 to TRBJ2-5, with D tentatively TRBD2 (5 bases). CDR3 size: 15 residues. Trimming pared 5 bases from V and 4 bases from J, leaving 17 bases between. In germline, CDR1 is SGHAT, CDR2 FQNNGV. Written as DNA, the CDR3 is TGTGCCAGCAGCCCCGAGGGTACACTCGGAGAGACCCAGTACTTC. Amino acid sequence: CASSPEGTLGETQYF. The full variable domain, with the rest looked up from reference TRBV11-2 and TRBJ2-5, is EAGVAQSPRYKIIEKRQSVAFWCNPISGHATLYWYQQILGQGPKLLIQFQNNGVVDDSQLPKDRFSAERLKGVDSTLKIQPAKLEDSAVYLCASSPEGTLGETQYFGPGTRLLVL.

This clonotype was recorded a few times. V and J are TRBV5-1 and TRBJ2-1; perhaps TRBD2 as D (5 bases). The CDR3 covers 11 residues. With 3 bases removed from V and 9 bases from J, the gap between germline ends came to 7 bases. Per the germline V gene, CDR1 is SGHRS and CDR2 is YFSETQ. The CDR3 is CASSSAGEQFF. The CDR3 DNA sequence: TGCGCCAGCAGCTCCGCGGGTGAGCAGTTCTTC.

In this sample, this clonotype turned up many times. V usage is TRBV6-5 and J usage is TRBJ1-2, with D hard to call. Germline lookup yields CDR1 MNHEY and CDR2 SVGAGI. The germline V and J ends were trimmed by 0 bases and 3 bases, with 14 bases remaining between them. The length of the CDR3 is 16 residues. The CDR3: CASSYSRQPSYYGYTF. The CDR3 nucleotides are TGTGCCAGCAGTTACTCGAGGCAGCCCAGTTACTATGGCTACACCTTC.

This clonotype was seen repeatedly, ten times or more. The chain combines TRBV29-1 with TRBJ1-5, with D possibly TRBD1 on 6 matching bases. There are 13 residues in the CDR3. Between the trimmed V and J ends, which lost 4 bases and 7 bases, there was a span of 14 bases. Germline V gives CDR1 SQVTM, CDR2 ANQGSEA. Here the CDR3 reads CSVVGAGGQPQHF. In DNA form, the CDR3 reads TGCAGCGTTGTAGGGGCGGGGGGCCAGCCCCAGCATTTT.

This clonotype was observed many times. This chain uses TRBV6-9 with TRBJ2-3; a possible D gene is TRBD1 (6 bases). Trimming removed 4 bases at V and 5 bases at J, with 10 bases between. From germline, CDR1 is MNHGY and CDR2 SVAAGI. The CDR3 consists of 13 residues. This CDR3 is CASSSSGEDTQYF. The DNA of the CDR3 is TGTGCCAGCAGTTCCTCAGGGGAAGATACGCAGTATTTT.